This passage covers 9 T cell receptor beta chains from one sample sequenced in a study of blood T cell repertoires in COVID-19. The table came from immunoSEQ multiplex PCR; TCRdb's copy has only in-frame clones and leaves some out. The sample has approximately 280,000 clones; around 90% are singletons. The sample taken for sequencing was peripheral blood. The receptors shown here come from a man aged 50 or older with acute or convalescent COVID-19.

The gene calls are TRBV6-1 and TRBJ2-7; 9 bases match TRBD2. CDR1 and CDR2 from the germline V gene are MNHNS and SASEGT. V gave up 4 bases and J gave up 1 base; unmatched junction bases: 11. This CDR3 has 17 amino acids. The CDR3 DNA reads TGTGCCAGCAGTGGACCCCGGGGACTAGCTTGGTCCTACGAGCAGTACTTC. Its protein is CASSGPRGLAWSYEQYF.

This chain links TRBV3-1 (or the pseudogene TRBV3-2) with TRBJ2-3, with 10 bases that match TRBD2. The CDR3 contains 15 residues. CDR1 is LGHDT, CDR2 YNNKEL, per germline (reference sequence). J was trimmed by 5 bases and V by 3 bases; bases with no gene match: 5. This CDR3 is CASSHTLAGIDTQYF. The CDR3, as DNA: TGTGCCAGCAGCCACACACTAGCGGGGATAGATACGCAGTATTTT.

The chain recombines TRBV10-3 with TRBJ1-1; 9 positions agree with TRBD1. The length of the CDR3 is 17 residues. Germline V gene lookup returns CDR1 ENHRY and CDR2 SYGVKD. J gave up 5 bases and V 4 bases, and 14 bases lay outside the gene matches. CDR3 in DNA: TGTGCCATCAGTGCGGGACAGGGAGAACCAGGAGGGACTGAAGCTTTCTTT. Encoded protein: CAISAGQGEPGGTEAFF.

This chain connects TRBV11-2 to TRBJ2-1; 7 bases line up with TRBD1. The CDR3 totals 14 residues. V gave up 8 bases and J gave up 5 bases; unmatched junction bases: 9. The germline V gene has CDR1 SGHAT and CDR2 FQNNGV. DNA of the CDR3: TGTGCCAGCGCCCCCGGACAGGTGGACAATGAGCAGTTCTTC. It codes for CASAPGQVDNEQFF.

J is TRBJ1-6 and V is TRBV30; a weak D match, TRBD1 (5 bases). This CDR3 comprises 11 residues. The V gene's germline CDR1 is GTSNPN and CDR2 SVGIG (reference sequence). V lost 3 bases and J lost 11, with 8 bases in between. The DNA for the CDR3 is TGTGCCTGGAGGAAGGGGACACCCCTCCACTTT. This codes for CAWRKGTPLHF.

This sequence joins TRBV2 and TRBJ1-3, with D perhaps TRBD1 (5 bases). The germline V gene encodes CDR1 SNHLY and CDR2 FYNNEI. The V end lost 3 bases, the J end lost 0 bases, and 12 bases lay between the germline ends. The CDR3 consists of 16 residues. The CDR3 loop reads CASSDRQPFSGNTIYF. The CDR3 bases are TGTGCCAGCAGTGACAGACAGCCATTCTCTGGAAACACCATATATTTT.

In DNA form, the CDR3 reads TGTGCCAGCACGACCCCCAGGGGGCCCGGAAACACCATATATTTT. It codes for CASTTPRGPGNTIYF. The genes are TRBV7-9 and TRBJ1-3; 8 nucleotides line up with TRBD1. The CDR3 covers 15 residues. After removal of 7 bases from V and 4 bases from J, the junction contained 9 bases not matched to a gene. Germline CDR1 SEHNR, CDR2 FQNEAQ (reference sequence).

V usage is TRBV7-8 and J usage is TRBJ1-4, with 9 bases that match TRBD1. Germline CDR1 SGHVS, CDR2 FQNEAQ. CDR3 length: 16 residues. Trimming removed 1 base from V and 8 bases from J; junction bases left unmatched: 8. In DNA form, the CDR3 reads TGTGCCAGCAGCTTAGAACCGGGACAGGGCGGCGAAAAACTGTTTTTT. It yields the protein CASSLEPGQGGEKLFF.

This rearrangement joins TRBV2 to TRBJ2-5, with 15 bases identical to TRBD2. This CDR3 is built from 18 residues. The germline V gene encodes CDR1 SNHLY and CDR2 FYNNEI. Trimming took 4 bases from V and 1 from J; bases not matched to a gene: 7. In nucleotides, the CDR3 is TGTGCCAGCAGTGGGGCGGGGACTAGCGGGGGGATCCAAGAGACCCAGTACTTC. Protein product: CASSGAGTSGGIQETQYF.